The next 25 T cell receptor beta chains were all read from a single sample in a study of OX40 agonist ivuxolimab in advanced cancers. The repertoire was sequenced with immunoSEQ multiplex PCR; TCRdb's copy has only in-frame clones and lacks some. The table shows 17,000 or so clones, with 86% occurring only once. Specimen: CD4+ or CD8+ T cells sorted from blood, collected in a trial of the OX40 agonist ivuxolimab. The receptors originated from an adult with an advanced solid tumor such as melanoma, head and neck, liver or kidney cancer.

This clone was seen just once. The gene calls are TRBV28 and TRBJ2-7; D assignment may be TRBD1 or TRBD2 (5 bases each). The germline CDR1 and CDR2 sequences are MDHEN and SYDVKM. Trimming removed 0 bases from V and 4 bases from J, with 10 bases in between. This CDR3 comprises 14 residues. The CDR3 region has the DNA TGTGCCAGCAGTTTATGGGGACCCCTATACGAGCAGTACTTC. This codes for CASSLWGPLYEQYF.

This rearrangement joins TRBV13 to TRBJ2-1; 10 positions agree with TRBD2. Germline V CDR1 and CDR2: PRHDT, FYEKMQ (reference sequence). The CDR3 loop spans 17 amino acids. With V trimmed by 0 bases and J by 2 bases, 4 bases remained unmatched. CDR3: CASSLGSGLATYNEQFF. The CDR3, as DNA: TGTGCCAGCAGCTTAGGCTCGGGACTAGCGACCTACAATGAGCAGTTCTTC. The whole variable domain, filled in from reference TRBV13 and TRBJ2-1, reads AAGVIQSPRHLIKEKRETATLKCYPIPRHDTVYWYQQGPGQDPQFLISFYEKMQSDKGSIPDRFSAQQFSDYHSELNMSSLELGDSALYFCASSLGSGLATYNEQFFGPGTRLTVL.

The chain employs TRBV2 and TRBJ1-5; D remains ambiguous. The CDR3 extends over 14 amino acids. V was pared by 7 bases and J by 3 bases, with 13 bases between. Germline assignment: CDR1 SNHLY and CDR2 FYNNEI. Here the CDR3 reads CASKLPGINQPQHF. CDR3 sequence (DNA): TGTGCCAGCAAGCTCCCCGGTATCAATCAGCCCCAGCATTTT.

V gene TRBV11-2 combines with J gene TRBJ1-2; D ambiguous. The CDR3 sequence is 14 residues long. The V end was cut by 8 bases, the J end by 0 bases, with 13 bases between. The germline V gene has CDR1 SGHAT and CDR2 FQNNGV. CDR3 DNA sequence: TGTGCCAGCGCCGTGGAGGGAGCTAACTATGGCTACACCTTC. Translated, it gives CASAVEGANYGYTF. The full variable domain, rest sourced from reference TRBV11-2 and TRBJ1-2, is EAGVAQSPRYKIIEKRQSVAFWCNPISGHATLYWYQQILGQGPKLLIQFQNNGVVDDSQLPKDRFSAERLKGVDSTLKIQPAKLEDSAVYLCASAVEGANYGYTFGSGTRLTVV.

V and J are TRBV6-5 and TRBJ2-5; D possibly corresponds to TRBD2 (7 bases). CDR3 length equals 15 residues. V shed 3 bases and J shed 3 bases, with 14 bases lying between them. CDR1 MNHEY and CDR2 SVGAGI come from the germline V gene. CDR3 sequence (DNA): TGTGCCAGCAGTTATTGGGGGGGCGAGAAAGAGACCCAGTACTTC. Amino acid sequence: CASSYWGGEKETQYF.

This chain joins TRBV7-9 and TRBJ2-5; D is undetermined. Germline V CDR1 and CDR2: SEHNR, FQNEAQ (reference sequence). There are 14 residues in the CDR3. V lost 1 base, J lost 7 bases, and 13 bases lay in between. The CDR3 bases are TGTGCCAGCAGCTTAGTGTCCTCCGTTGGGACCCAGTACTTC. Translation: CASSLVSSVGTQYF.

Only one count was recorded for this clone. The rearrangement links TRBV28 to TRBJ1-1, with D uncertain. The V end lost 6 bases, the J end lost 7 bases, and 9 bases lay between the germline ends. This CDR3 is built from 11 residues. The germline gives CDR1 MDHEN, CDR2 SYDVKM. CDR3 protein: CASRWTGEAFF. CDR3 DNA: TGTGCCAGCAGATGGACGGGTGAAGCTTTCTTT.

This chain uses TRBV27 with TRBJ2-7; D remains ambiguous. Trimming removed 5 bases at V and 2 bases at J, with 13 bases between. The germline V gene encodes CDR1 MNHEY and CDR2 SMNVEV (reference sequence). The CDR3 length is 14 residues. This chain's CDR3 is CASSPSTDTYEQYF. CDR3 nucleotide sequence: TGTGCCAGCAGTCCCTCGACTGATACCTACGAGCAGTACTTC.

The gene calls are TRBV15 and TRBJ2-3, with D perhaps assigned TRBD1 or TRBD2 (5 bases each). The length of the CDR3 is 15 residues. Germline V gene data show CDR1 as LNHNV and CDR2 as YYDKDF (reference sequence). Trimming left V 3 bases short and J 2 bases short, with 12 bases between. The CDR3 DNA is TGTGCCACCAGCAGGCCGGGACCGACCACAGATACGCAGTATTTT. Amino acid sequence: CATSRPGPTTDTQYF.

The chain combines TRBV4-3 with TRBJ2-5, with TRBD2 identical over 7 bases. Germline loops: CDR1 LGHNA, CDR2 YSLEER. This CDR3 spans 15 amino acids. Trimming took 1 base from V and 5 from J; bases not matched to a gene: 7. The CDR3 here is CASSQVASGVETQYF. The CDR3, as DNA: TGCGCCAGCAGCCAAGTGGCCAGCGGGGTTGAGACCCAGTACTTC.

The chain uses TRBV7-6 and TRBJ2-5; possibly TRBD1 for D (6 bases). The germline V gene encodes CDR1 SGHVS and CDR2 FNYEAQ. CDR3 length: 16 amino acids. Trimming removed 5 bases at V and 4 bases at J, with 20 bases between. This CDR3 reads CASSILRSQGRETQYF. The CDR3 region has the DNA TGTGCCAGCAGCATCCTTAGGTCGCAGGGGCGAGAGACCCAGTACTTC.

This clone was observed a handful of times. The identical CDR3 is also encoded by other nucleotide sequences in the sample. The chain employs TRBV19 and TRBJ2-1; D is uncertain. The CDR3 consists of 15 residues. V was shortened by 1 base and J by 0 bases, with 7 bases between the two germline ends. The germline V gene has CDR1 LNHDA and CDR2 SQIVND (reference sequence). CDR3 nucleotide sequence: TGTGCCAGTAGTATAGGGCCGAGCTCCTACAATGAGCAGTTCTTC. Encoded protein: CASSIGPSSYNEQFF.

This clone has only a few counts. V and J are TRBV6-6 and TRBJ1-2; D not certain. CDR1 is MNHNY and CDR2 is SVGAGI in the germline V gene (reference sequence). The CDR3 contains 11 residues. Between the trimmed V and J ends, which lost 6 bases and 6 bases, there was a span of 8 bases. The CDR3 coding sequence is TGTGCCAGCAGGGTAGTGCATGGCTACACCTTC. This encodes CASRVVHGYTF.

The chain uses TRBV19 and TRBJ2-7, with TRBD1 as a possible D gene (6 bases). Trimming removed 9 bases at V and 6 bases at J, with 21 bases between. Germline V gives CDR1 LNHDA, CDR2 SQIVND (reference sequence). This CDR3 region has 14 residues. The CDR3 region has the DNA TGTGCCAGCACTCCTCAGGGGCTCCCCGGCGAGCAGTACTTC. This encodes CASTPQGLPGEQYF.

This chain connects TRBV11-2 to TRBJ2-1, with TRBD2 identical over 7 bases. This CDR3 is 15 amino acids long. V lost 4 bases to trimming and J lost 8 bases; unmatched junction nucleotides: 11. In germline, CDR1 is SGHAT, CDR2 FQNNGV. The CDR3 DNA follows: TGTGCCAGCAGCTCCGAGGCGGGAGTGGCCTATGAGCAGTTCTTC. Translation gives CASSSEAGVAYEQFF.

This clone was seen only a few times. The chain has TRBV4-1 and TRBJ1-6; D ambiguous. The CDR3 sequence is 15 residues long. Germline CDR1 and CDR2: MGHRA and YSYEKL. V lost 0 bases to trimming and J lost 7 bases, with 10 bases between them. This chain's CDR3 is CASSQDGTGNSPLHF. The CDR3, as DNA: TGCGCCAGCAGCCAAGATGGCACTGGGAATTCACCCCTCCACTTT.

The rearrangement uses TRBV10-2 and TRBJ1-1, with D unclear. The CDR3 runs to 13 residues. The germline V gene has CDR1 WSHSY and CDR2 SAAADI. V was trimmed by 7 bases and J by 4 bases, leaving 13 bases between them. DNA for the CDR3: TGCGCCAGCAATACTTGGTCAGGCACTGAAGCTTTCTTT. Translated, it gives CASNTWSGTEAFF.

The chain couples TRBV19 to TRBJ1-2; no reliable D call. The CDR3 is 15 amino acids. CDR1 and CDR2 from the germline V gene are LNHDA and SQIVND (reference sequence). V lost 0 bases and J lost 1, with 9 bases in between. The CDR3 loop reads CASSIEDRGNYGYTF. The CDR3 bases are TGTGCCAGTAGTATAGAGGACCGCGGTAACTATGGCTACACCTTC.

This chain links TRBV11-2 with TRBJ1-2; 8 nucleotides align to TRBD1. Per the germline V gene, CDR1 is SGHAT and CDR2 is FQNNGV. This CDR3 has 13 amino acids. The trim removed 5 bases at V and 7 bases at J, leaving 6 bases unmatched. CDR3 amino acids: CASSHTGGSGYTF. The CDR3 nucleotides read TGTGCCAGCAGCCACACAGGGGGTAGTGGCTACACCTTC. The variable domain in full, completed from reference TRBV11-2 and TRBJ1-2, reads EAGVAQSPRYKIIEKRQSVAFWCNPISGHATLYWYQQILGQGPKLLIQFQNNGVVDDSQLPKDRFSAERLKGVDSTLKIQPAKLEDSAVYLCASSHTGGSGYTFGSGTRLTVV.

The V call is TRBV27, the J call TRBJ2-7, with 8 bases lining up with TRBD1. Germline V CDR1 and CDR2: MNHEY, SMNVEV (reference sequence). Unmatched junction bases numbered 8, after V lost 3 bases and J lost 4 bases. This CDR3 is 15 amino acids long. The CDR3 bases are TGTGCCAGCAGTTTCTCTGGGACAGGCCCTTACGAGCAGTACTTC. As protein: CASSFSGTGPYEQYF.

This clone showed up just a few times. This rearrangement joins TRBV6-4 to TRBJ2-1; tentative D call: TRBD1 (6 bases). The germline CDR1 and CDR2 sequences are MRHNA and SNTAGT. CDR3 length: 15 amino acids. V lost 0 bases and J 3 bases, leaving 9 bases between the germline ends. The CDR3 here is CASSDSEGDYNEQFF. For the CDR3, the DNA is TGTGCCAGCAGTGACTCAGAGGGGGACTACAATGAGCAGTTCTTC.

The chain recombines TRBV29-1 with TRBJ2-7, with 10 nucleotides matching TRBD2. The V segment lost 7 bases and the J segment 4 bases; nucleotides outside the gene matches: 7. This CDR3 contains 13 residues. Germline V gene lookup returns CDR1 SQVTM and CDR2 ANQGSEA. The CDR3 nucleotides read TGCAGCGCTGGACTAGCGGATTCATACGAGCAGTACTTC. The encoded protein is CSAGLADSYEQYF.

The J gene is TRBJ2-1, the V gene TRBV18; D not resolved. Germline V gene sequence: CDR1 KGHSH, CDR2 LQKENI. This CDR3 has 14 residues. V was pared by 2 bases and J by 8 bases, with 13 bases between. This CDR3 is CASSPRATGDEQFF. CDR3 DNA: TGTGCCAGCTCACCAAGAGCCACCGGCGATGAGCAGTTCTTC.

This chain joins TRBV9 and TRBJ2-1; 10 bases are a match to TRBD2. Germline CDR1 SGDLS, CDR2 YYNGEE. Germline trimming cut 0 bases from V and 12 bases from J; bases unmatched to any gene: 0. CDR3 length: 12 amino acids. CDR3 protein: CASSVGLAGQFF. The CDR3 DNA is TGTGCCAGCAGCGTAGGACTAGCGGGGCAGTTCTTC.

The chain joins TRBV7-9 to TRBJ2-3; weak D call: TRBD2 (6 bases). Per germline, CDR1 SEHNR and CDR2 FQNEAQ (reference sequence). The CDR3 sequence is 16 residues long. V shed 5 bases and J shed 2 bases, with 17 bases lying between them. CDR3 sequence (DNA): TGTGCCAGCAGCATAATGGGGCTAGCGACCACAGATACGCAGTATTTT. Translation gives CASSIMGLATTDTQYF.